This T cell receptor beta chain was retrieved from a study of graft-versus-host responses after intestinal transplantation. Study details: Every transplant recipient was induced with anti-thymocyte globulin, then maintained on tacrolimus and steroids for two to four years.

A note on this clone: Its antigen is not identified.

Generated by immunoSEQ multiplex PCR, the TCRdb table keeps only in-frame clones and is missing some. The profile shows approximately 110,000 clones, around 90% of them singletons. The study's findings and limits: Recipient bone marrow held GvH clones, some seen earlier in ileum or blood. Early post-transplant HvG declines were associated with peak circulating GvH clone levels.

V lost 1 base to trimming and J lost 3 bases; unmatched junction nucleotides: 3. The CDR3 consists of 15 residues. Germline lookup yields CDR1 LGHNA and CDR2 YNFKEQ. The source of this sequence is a human donor who was the organ donor for an intestinal transplant. The chain links TRBV4-2 to TRBJ2-7; 10 positions agree with TRBD2. Sequencing used unstimulated CD4+ T cells sorted from spleen or lymph node cells, obtained before transplant. The DNA for the CDR3 is TGTGCCAGCAGCCAAGTCTCTAGCGGGAGCTACGAGCAGTACTTC. Translating gives CASSQVSSGSYEQYF.